What follows describes a single T cell receptor beta chain. This entry belongs to a study of blood T cell repertoires in COVID-19. Some clones are missing from TCRdb's copy, which holds only in-frame ones; the method was immunoSEQ multiplex PCR. Of roughly 330,000 clones in the sample, around 87% are singletons; the top ten hold about 5.7%. Sequenced: PBMCs or T cells enriched from blood (not recorded which). This clonotype was sampled from a woman aged 30 to 39 who had recovered from COVID-19.

CDR3 region: CASSLWGQVRGEAFF. The CDR3 DNA is TGTGCCAGCAGTTTATGGGGACAGGTGAGGGGTGAAGCTTTCTTT. The chain carries TRBV27 and TRBJ1-1; 8 nucleotides agree with TRBD1. The CDR3 spans 15 residues. Germline trimming cut 1 base from V and 7 bases from J; bases unmatched to any gene: 8. Germline V gene lookup returns CDR1 MNHEY and CDR2 SMNVEV (reference sequence).